One and the same sample provided the 7 T cell receptor beta chains below, sequenced in a study of cytomegalovirus exposure and HLA in healthy donors. Vbeta (60) and Jbeta (13) primers were used in the PCR. Profiling relied on immunoSEQ multiplex PCR, and the TCRdb table lists in-frame clones only, not all of them. The data show 160,000 or so clones, about 80% seen once. Sequencing input: PBMCs. The origin of the receptors is a woman aged 40 to 50 in good health and CMV-seronegative.

V and J are TRBV7-2 and TRBJ2-5; the match to TRBD2 covers 11 bases. Germline V CDR1 and CDR2: SGHTA, FQGNSA. With 4 bases clipped from V and 5 bases from J, the junction kept 9 bases outside the gene matches. The CDR3 sequence is 16 residues long. CDR3 sequence: CASSSDSGRVMETQYF. CDR3 DNA sequence: TGTGCCAGCAGCTCGGATAGCGGGAGGGTTATGGAGACCCAGTACTTC. The full variable domain, in which reference TRBV7-2 and TRBJ2-5 provide the parts outside the CDR3, is GAGVSQSPSNKVTEKGKDVELRCDPISGHTALYWYRQSLGQGLEFLIYFQGNSAPDKSGLPSDRFSAERTGGSVSTLTIQRTQQEDSAVYLCASSSDSGRVMETQYFGPGTRLLVL.

This rearrangement joins TRBV4-1 to TRBJ1-5, with D hard to call. Deletions cut 3 bases from V and 0 bases from J, with 12 bases between. The CDR3 is 16 residues long. Germline V gene lookup returns CDR1 MGHRA and CDR2 YSYEKL. CDR3 region: CASSQDTVTSNQPQHF. CDR3 nucleotides: TGCGCCAGCAGCCAGGATACAGTTACTAGCAATCAGCCCCAGCATTTT.

This chain joins TRBV6-5 and TRBJ2-7; 11 bases align to TRBD1. V was pared by 4 bases and J by 7 bases, with 9 bases of the junction left unmatched. Germline V gene lookup returns CDR1 MNHEY and CDR2 SVGAGI. The CDR3 runs to 15 residues. This CDR3 reads CASSSFGQGAGEQYF. The DNA of the CDR3 is TGTGCCAGCAGTTCTTTTGGACAGGGGGCTGGTGAGCAGTACTTC.

The chain joins TRBV4-3 to TRBJ2-7, with D maybe TRBD2 (5 bases). This CDR3 has 18 amino acids. Germline lookup yields CDR1 LGHNA and CDR2 YSLEER. The V and J ends lost 0 bases and 0 bases respectively, with 18 bases between them. The CDR3 nucleotides read TGCGCCAGCAGCCAAGACTATTCGGGAAACAGTCTCTCCTACGAGCAGTACTTC. Translated, it gives CASSQDYSGNSLSYEQYF.

V gene TRBV7-2 combines with J gene TRBJ1-2; D is uncertain. The CDR3 is 17 residues long. Trimming shortened V by 5 bases and J by 0 bases, and 19 bases separated the two germline ends. Germline CDR1 and CDR2: SGHTA and FQGNSA. The CDR3 reads CASSGREATWANYGYTF. The CDR3 nucleotides read TGTGCCAGCAGCGGCCGGGAAGCGACGTGGGCTAACTATGGCTACACCTTC.

The V call is TRBV30, the J call TRBJ2-7; the match to TRBD1 covers 8 bases. The CDR3 has 18 amino acids. Germline V CDR1 and CDR2: GTSNPN, SVGIG (reference sequence). Trimming removed 0 bases from V and 2 bases from J; junction bases left unmatched: 15. The CDR3 region has the DNA TGTGCCTGGAGTGTAAAGGACAGGGCTAGAAAGATTGCCTACGAGCAGTACTTC. Protein sequence: CAWSVKDRARKIAYEQYF. The entire variable domain, with the rest obtained from reference TRBV30 and TRBJ2-7, is as follows: SQTIHQWPATLVQPVGSPLSLECTVEGTSNPNLYWYRQAAGRGLQLLFYSVGIGQISSEVPQNLSASRPQDRQFILSSKKLLLSDSGFYLCAWSVKDRARKIAYEQYFGPGTRLTVT.

The chain employs TRBV30 and TRBJ2-2; a weak D match, TRBD2 (6 bases). The length of the CDR3 is 14 residues. From germline, CDR1 is GTSNPN and CDR2 SVGIG (reference sequence). Trimming cost V 1 base and J 6 bases, with 12 bases left between them. CDR3 bases: TGTGCCTGGAGTGCTTTCTCGGGGGCCGGGGAGCTGTTTTTT. Its translation: CAWSAFSGAGELFF.